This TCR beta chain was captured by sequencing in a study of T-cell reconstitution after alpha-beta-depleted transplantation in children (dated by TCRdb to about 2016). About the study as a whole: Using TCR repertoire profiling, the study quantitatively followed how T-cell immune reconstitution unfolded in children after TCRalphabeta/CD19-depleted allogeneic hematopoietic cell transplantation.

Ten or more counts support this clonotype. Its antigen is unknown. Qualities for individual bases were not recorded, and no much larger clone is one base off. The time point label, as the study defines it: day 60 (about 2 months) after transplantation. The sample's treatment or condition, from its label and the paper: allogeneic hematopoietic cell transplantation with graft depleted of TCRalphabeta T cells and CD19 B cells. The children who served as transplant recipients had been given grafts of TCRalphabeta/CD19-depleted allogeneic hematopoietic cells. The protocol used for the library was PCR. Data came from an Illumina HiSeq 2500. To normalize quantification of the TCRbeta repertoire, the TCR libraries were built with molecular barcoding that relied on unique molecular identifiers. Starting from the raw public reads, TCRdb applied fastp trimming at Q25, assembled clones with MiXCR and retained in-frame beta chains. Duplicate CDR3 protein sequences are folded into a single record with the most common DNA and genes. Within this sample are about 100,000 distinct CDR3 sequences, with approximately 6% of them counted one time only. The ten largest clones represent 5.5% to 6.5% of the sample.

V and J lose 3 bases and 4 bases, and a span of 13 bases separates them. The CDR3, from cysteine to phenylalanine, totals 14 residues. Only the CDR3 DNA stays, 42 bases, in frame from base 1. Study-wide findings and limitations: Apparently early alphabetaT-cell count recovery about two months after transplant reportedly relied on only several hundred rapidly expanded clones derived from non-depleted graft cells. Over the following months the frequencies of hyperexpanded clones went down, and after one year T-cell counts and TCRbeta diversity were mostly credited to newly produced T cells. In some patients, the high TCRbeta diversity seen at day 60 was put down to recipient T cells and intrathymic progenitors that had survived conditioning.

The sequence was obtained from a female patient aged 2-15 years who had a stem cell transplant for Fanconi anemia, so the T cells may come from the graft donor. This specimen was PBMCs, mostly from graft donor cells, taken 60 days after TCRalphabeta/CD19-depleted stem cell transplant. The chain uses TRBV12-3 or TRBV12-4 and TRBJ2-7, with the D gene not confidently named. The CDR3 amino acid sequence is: CASSFGLLGYEQYF. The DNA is TGTGCCAGCAGTTTTGGGCTGCTCGGGTACGAGCAGTACTTC.